This entry describes one T cell receptor beta chain. The antigen remains undetermined. Other DNA sequences in this specimen translate into the identical CDR3. The sample originates from a study of beta chain features in type 1 diabetes. Study outcomes and limitations: Unsettled here was the matter of whether HLA type influences TCRB rearrangement. In all four CD4+ subsets, TCRB CDR3 length was significantly, moderately reduced in type 1 diabetes.

Staining for CD45RO/CCR7/CD25/CD127/CD95/CD27 allowed sorting of CD4+ naive, central memory, regulatory and stem cell-like memory cells. Each sorted population was over 95% pure. The isolated RNA, all of it, was reverse transcribed, so expressed TCRB transcripts were what got sequenced. Naive, central memory and regulatory T cell samples produced a mean of about 3.4 million reads. Profiling relied on immunoSEQ multiplex PCR, and the TCRdb table lists in-frame clones only, not all of them. The table includes almost 350,000 clones, 9.3% detected once. The CDR3 extends over 14 amino acids. CDR1 is KGHSH and CDR2 is LQKENI in the germline V gene. With 2 bases removed from V and 3 bases from J, the gap between germline ends came to 8 bases.

Sample: central memory CD4+ T cells from blood. The receptor comes from a man under 40 with type 1 diabetes. The chain uses TRBV18 and TRBJ1-5; D call uncertain. CDR3 loop: CASSPEGPNQPQHF. The CDR3 nucleotides read TGTGCCAGCTCACCAGAAGGGCCCAATCAGCCCCAGCATTTT. Looking up the rest from reference TRBV18 and TRBJ1-5 gives the full variable domain: NAGVMQNPRHLVRRRGQEARLRCSPMKGHSHVYWYRQLPEEGLKFMVYLQKENIIDESGMPKERFSAEFPKEGPSILRIQQVVRGDSAAYFCASSPEGPNQPQHFGDGTRLSIL.